This record covers a single T cell receptor beta chain. Data came from immunoSEQ multiplex PCR; TCRdb stores just in-frame clones and leaves some out. The table shows some 31,000 clones, with 70% to 90% occurring only once. This record comes from a study of T cell changes during pregnancy in multiple sclerosis. The CDR3 has 13 amino acids. V shed 0 bases and J shed 4 bases, with 8 bases lying between them. CDR1 and CDR2 (germline): SGHDT, YYEEEE. The sequence came from a female donor with multiple sclerosis, enrolled in a pregnancy study. The chain joins TRBV5-6 to TRBJ2-7; D is undetermined. Source: CD8+ T cells from peripheral blood mononuclear cells, taken in the third trimester of pregnancy. The CDR3: CASSLGQLYEQYF. DNA for the CDR3: TGTGCCAGCAGCTTGGGACAACTTTACGAGCAGTACTTC.